The source of this T cell receptor (beta chain) is a study of OX40 agonist ivuxolimab in advanced cancers. Study context: Patients in dose escalation had liver, melanoma, kidney or head and neck cancers.

The table came from immunoSEQ multiplex PCR; TCRdb's copy has only in-frame clones and leaves some out. The sample has around 11,000 clones; more than 70% are singletons. Study findings and constraints: CD4+ and CD8+ blood T cells expanded clonally by week 6 at 0.1 to 3.0 mg/kg. There were, on average, more expanded clones in CD8+ T cells than in CD4+.

In regard to this clone: What it binds is not known.

CDR1 and CDR2 from the germline V gene are MNHNY and SVGAGI (reference sequence). The CDR3 contains 15 residues. V lost 1 base and J lost 5; bases outside the gene matches: 5. The material was CD4+ or CD8+ T cells sorted from blood, obtained in a trial of the OX40 agonist ivuxolimab. The chain couples TRBV6-6 to TRBJ1-2; 9 bases match TRBD1. This receptor was taken from an adult with an advanced solid tumor such as melanoma, head and neck, liver or kidney cancer. The CDR3, as DNA: TGTGCCAGCAGTTACTGGGACAGGGACCCTTATGGCTACACCTTC. Amino acids: CASSYWDRDPYGYTF.